This entry lists 20 T cell receptor beta chains sequenced from one sample in a study of blood T cell repertoires in COVID-19. Sequenced by immunoSEQ multiplex PCR; TCRdb stores in-frame clones only, minus some. The table includes around 130,000 clones, 60% to 85% detected once. Sequencing was carried out using peripheral blood. All receptors come from an older man with acute or convalescent COVID-19.

A word on this clone: The sample contains more than one DNA sequence encoding this CDR3. V usage is TRBV6-5 and J usage is TRBJ1-1; weak D call: TRBD1 (5 bases). The CDR3 loop spans 13 amino acids. Germline lookup yields CDR1 MNHEY and CDR2 SVGAGI. The V gene lost 2 bases and the J gene lost 1 base, with 5 bases spanning the gap. The CDR3 DNA reads as TGTGCCAGCAGTTACACAGGGAACACTGAAGCTTTCTTT. Its translation: CASSYTGNTEAFF.

The chain couples TRBV5-4 to TRBJ2-3; D not certain. CDR1 and CDR2 from the germline V gene are SGHNT and YYREEE (reference sequence). Trimming cost V 6 bases and J 2 bases, with 10 bases left between them. CDR3 size: 13 residues. The CDR3 coding sequence is TGTGCCAGCACCGTCAGAAACACAGATACGCAGTATTTT. Residues: CASTVRNTDTQYF.

The chain is built from TRBV19 and TRBJ2-5; 7 bases line up with TRBD1. This CDR3 region has 15 residues. The trim removed 5 bases at V and 1 base at J, leaving 7 bases unmatched. Germline CDR1 LNHDA, CDR2 SQIVND (reference sequence). The CDR3 here is CASSARDSRQETQYF. The CDR3 DNA reads as TGTGCCAGTAGTGCCCGGGACAGCCGCCAAGAGACCCAGTACTTC.

The V gene is TRBV6-6, the J gene TRBJ2-2, with 11 bases identical to TRBD2. This CDR3 is 15 amino acids long. Germline loops: CDR1 MNHNY, CDR2 SVGAGI (reference sequence). With V trimmed by 6 bases and J by 5 bases, 5 bases remained unmatched. CDR3 in amino acids: CASSKTSGTTGELFF. The CDR3 DNA follows: TGTGCCAGCAGCAAGACTAGCGGGACTACCGGGGAGCTGTTTTTT.

There are a few counts of this clone. The chain uses TRBV19 and TRBJ1-2; no firm D call. The CDR3 is 14 residues long. Trimming shortened V by 5 bases and J by 4 bases, and 14 bases separated the two germline ends. Germline CDR1 reads LNHDA; CDR2 reads SQIVND (reference sequence). CDR3 in amino acids: CASSGENTAYGYTF. DNA for the CDR3: TGTGCCAGTAGTGGAGAAAACACCGCCTATGGCTACACCTTC. The entire variable domain, with the rest obtained from reference TRBV19 and TRBJ1-2, is as follows: DGGITQSPKYLFRKEGQNVTLSCEQNLNHDAMYWYRQDPGQGLRLIYYSQIVNDFQKGDIAEGYSVSREKKESFPLTVTSAQKNPTAFYLCASSGENTAYGYTFGSGTRLTVV.

The rearrangement links TRBV6-5 to TRBJ1-5; a possible D gene is TRBD1 (5 bases). The germline CDR1 and CDR2 sequences are MNHEY and SVGAGI. V lost 6 bases, J lost 9 bases, and 15 bases lay in between. The CDR3 consists of 13 residues. The CDR3 reads CASRVREVGPQHF. The CDR3, as DNA: TGTGCCAGCAGGGTCAGGGAGGTGGGGCCCCAGCATTTT.

The genes are TRBV6-5 and TRBJ1-2; 7 nucleotides agree with TRBD1. V shed 6 bases and J 8 bases; nucleotides not matched to a gene: 6. The germline V gene has CDR1 MNHEY and CDR2 SVGAGI. This CDR3 has 12 residues. The CDR3 spells CASRRQGGGYTF. The CDR3, as DNA: TGTGCCAGCAGACGACAGGGTGGCGGCTACACCTTC.

This chain uses TRBV6-5 with TRBJ2-1; D possibly corresponds to TRBD1 (6 bases). The CDR3 totals 13 residues. Between the trimmed V and J ends, which lost 6 bases and 1 base, there was a span of 7 bases. Germline-derived CDR1 and CDR2 are MNHEY and SVGAGI. The CDR3 spells CASRGGSYNEQFF. Written as DNA, the CDR3 is TGTGCCAGCAGAGGGGGATCCTACAATGAGCAGTTCTTC.

This chain joins TRBV7-2 and TRBJ2-7, with TRBD1 identical over 7 bases. The CDR3 totals 15 residues. The germline CDR1 and CDR2 sequences are SGHTA and FQGNSA. With V trimmed by 0 bases and J by 3 bases, 5 bases remained unmatched. The CDR3 DNA follows: TGTGCCAGCAGCTTAGCAGGGACAGAGGTCTACGAGCAGTACTTC. It specifies CASSLAGTEVYEQYF.

The chain is built from TRBV18 and TRBJ2-1, with 7 bases lining up with TRBD1. The V segment lost 0 bases and the J segment 4 bases; nucleotides outside the gene matches: 6. Germline V gene data show CDR1 as KGHSH and CDR2 as LQKENI. CDR3 length: 16 residues. The CDR3 DNA follows: TGTGCCAGCTCACCACCGCAGAGACAGGGATACAATGAGCAGTTCTTC. Translation gives CASSPPQRQGYNEQFF. The full variable domain, completed using reference TRBV18 and TRBJ2-1, is NAGVMQNPRHLVRRRGQEARLRCSPMKGHSHVYWYRQLPEEGLKFMVYLQKENIIDESGMPKERFSAEFPKEGPSILRIQQVVRGDSAAYFCASSPPQRQGYNEQFFGPGTRLTVL.

The rearrangement uses TRBV5-1 and TRBJ1-2; 9 bases are a match to TRBD1. J was trimmed by 10 bases and V by 4 bases; bases with no gene match: 11. The germline V gene encodes CDR1 SGHRS and CDR2 YFSETQ. This CDR3 is 14 amino acids long. The CDR3 spells CASSPEGTGFDYTF. The CDR3 DNA reads as TGCGCCAGCAGCCCCGAAGGGACAGGGTTTGACTACACCTTC.

The chain is built from TRBV19 and TRBJ1-1, with 8 bases aligning to TRBD1. The CDR3 consists of 13 residues. J was trimmed by 4 bases and V by 8 bases; bases with no gene match: 6. Per germline, CDR1 LNHDA and CDR2 SQIVND (reference sequence). The CDR3 DNA is TGTGCCAGTTTCGACAGGGGTGGCACTGAAGCTTTCTTT. Amino acids: CASFDRGGTEAFF.

This clone was observed a single time. The chain is built from TRBV5-8 and TRBJ2-3, with 7 bases that match TRBD1. Trimming at V came to 3 bases and at J to 2 bases, leaving 6 bases not matched to a gene. There are 15 residues in the CDR3. Per the germline V gene, CDR1 is SGHTS and CDR2 is YDEGEE. CDR3 region: CASSYGTATTDTQYF. CDR3 in DNA: TGTGCCAGCAGCTACGGGACAGCAACCACAGATACGCAGTATTTT.

The chain has TRBV3-1 (or the pseudogene TRBV3-2) and TRBJ2-7; 11 bases are a match to TRBD2. After removal of 4 bases from V and 0 bases from J, the junction contained 11 bases not matched to a gene. From germline, CDR1 is LGHDT and CDR2 YNNKEL (reference sequence). CDR3 length: 18 amino acids. The CDR3 DNA is TGTGCCAGCAGCCGAGGGACTAGCGGAGGATTAAGCTCCTACGAGCAGTACTTC. Its translation: CASSRGTSGGLSSYEQYF.

The genes are TRBV3-1 (or the pseudogene TRBV3-2) and TRBJ1-5; D call uncertain. Germline V CDR1 and CDR2: LGHDT, YNNKEL (reference sequence). V lost 3 bases, J lost 4 bases, and 7 bases lay in between. The CDR3 is made up of 13 amino acids. The CDR3 DNA is TGTGCCAGCAGCCAGGGAGGGAATCAGCCCCAGCATTTT. It codes for CASSQGGNQPQHF.

This chain uses TRBV28 with TRBJ2-7, with D possibly being TRBD1 (6 bases). CDR3 size: 13 residues. V was shortened by 6 bases and J by 4 bases, with 13 bases between the two germline ends. Germline CDR1 MDHEN, CDR2 SYDVKM. CDR3 DNA: TGTGCCAGCAGAGGACAGTTGGCTTACGAGCAGTACTTC. Its translation is CASRGQLAYEQYF.

This rearrangement joins TRBV19 to TRBJ2-7, with 8 bases fitting TRBD1. Losses at the gene ends were 7 bases for V and 4 bases for J; bases not matched to a gene: 12. The germline gives CDR1 LNHDA, CDR2 SQIVND (reference sequence). CDR3 length equals 15 residues. DNA of the CDR3: TGTGCCAGTACCCAAGGGACAGGAACGCTTTACGAGCAGTACTTC. Translated: CASTQGTGTLYEQYF.

This clone was counted only a few times. This chain joins TRBV6-2 or TRBV6-3 and TRBJ1-5; D call uncertain. Germline values: CDR1 MNHEY, CDR2 SVGEGT. The CDR3 covers 15 residues. V was shortened by 2 bases and J by 2 bases, with 10 bases between the two germline ends. The CDR3 bases are TGTGCCAGCAGTTACGGCAGGTCGGGCAATCAGCCCCAGCATTTT. Translated, it gives CASSYGRSGNQPQHF.

The chain links TRBV7-2 to TRBJ2-7; 8 positions agree with TRBD1. The CDR3 runs to 15 residues. V lost 1 base, J lost 4 bases, and 6 bases stayed unmatched. The germline CDR1 and CDR2 sequences are SGHTA and FQGNSA. The CDR3 here is CASSLVSQGAYEQYF. CDR3 DNA sequence: TGTGCCAGCAGCTTAGTTAGCCAGGGGGCGTACGAGCAGTACTTC.

V gene TRBV10-3 combines with J gene TRBJ2-3, with D possibly being TRBD1 (6 bases). The CDR3 has 14 amino acids. Germline assignment: CDR1 ENHRY and CDR2 SYGVKD. The V end lost 5 bases, the J end lost 0 bases, and 9 bases lay between the germline ends. The CDR3 region is CAISTGSSTDTQYF. As DNA, the CDR3 is TGTGCCATCAGTACAGGGTCTAGCACAGATACGCAGTATTTT.